These T cell receptor beta chains were read from a single sample in a study of blood T cell repertoires in COVID-19. Profiled with immunoSEQ multiplex PCR; TCRdb holds only in-frame clones, not every one. This table holds roughly 250,000 clones, about nine tenths found once. Sequencing was carried out using peripheral blood. The receptors originated from a man in his sixties who had recovered from COVID-19. CDR3s include the opening cysteine and the closing phenylalanine or tryptophan. A D gene is named only where the DNA matches it firmly. Some rows mark clone size as missing; the rest say once, few, many or name a class of expanded clone.

-	TRBD2	TRBV5-1	TRBJ2-3	CASSGGTSGGAADTQYF	TGCGCCAGCAGCGGTGGGACTAGCGGGGGGGCTGCAGATACGCAGTATTTT
-	-	TRBV27	TRBJ2-2	CASSFSGGTNTGELFF	TGTGCCAGCAGTTTTTCAGGGGGGACGAACACCGGGGAGCTGTTTTTT
-	TRBD2	TRBV4-1	TRBJ2-3	CASRPGLAGAPSTDTQYF	TGCGCCAGCAGACCCGGACTAGCGGGGGCCCCTAGCACAGATACGCAGTATTTT
few	TRBD2	TRBV7-7	TRBJ2-3	CASSLGAGGWEDTQYF	TGTGCCAGCAGCTTAGGAGCGGGGGGGTGGGAAGATACGCAGTATTTT
-	TRBD1	TRBV19	TRBJ2-1	CASSRRQGDVNEQFF	TGTGCCAGTAGTAGACGACAGGGGGACGTAAATGAGCAGTTCTTC
-	TRBD1	TRBV7-9	TRBJ1-4	CASSVGQADEKLFF	TGTGCCAGCAGCGTTGGACAGGCGGATGAAAAACTGTTTTTT
-	-	TRBV20-1	TRBJ1-2	CSARSPDGYTF	TGCAGTGCTAGGAGCCCCGATGGCTACACCTTC
-	TRBD1	TRBV6-5	TRBJ1-2	CASSRGAGGGGYTF	TGTGCCAGCAGTCGAGGGGCAGGGGGAGGAGGCTACACCTTC
-	TRBD2	TRBV24-1	TRBJ2-3	CATSDLQTSFGSDTQYF	TGTGCCACCAGTGATCTCCAGACTAGCTTTGGGTCGGATACGCAGTATTTT
-	-	TRBV30	TRBJ1-2	CALDSLDYGYTF	TGTGCCTTGGACAGCCTCGACTATGGCTACACCTTC
-	TRBD2	TRBV18	TRBJ2-1	CASSPTGLAGGNEQFF	TGTGCCAGCTCACCGACGGGACTAGCGGGGGGCAATGAGCAGTTCTTC
-	TRBD1	TRBV10-3	TRBJ2-2	CAISETGGTGELFF	TGTGCCATCAGTGAGACAGGGGGCACCGGGGAGCTGTTTTTT
-	-	TRBV30	TRBJ1-2	CAWSIRLLDGYTF	TGTGCCTGGAGTATCCGTCTTCTTGATGGCTACACCTTC
-	-	TRBV7-9	TRBJ1-2	CASSHTGTNYGYTF	TGTGCCAGCAGCCACACAGGGACTAACTATGGCTACACCTTC
-	TRBD1	TRBV13	TRBJ1-4	CASSLGRQGLDGKLFF	TGTGCCAGCAGCTTAGGCCGACAGGGGCTGGATGGAAAACTGTTTTTT